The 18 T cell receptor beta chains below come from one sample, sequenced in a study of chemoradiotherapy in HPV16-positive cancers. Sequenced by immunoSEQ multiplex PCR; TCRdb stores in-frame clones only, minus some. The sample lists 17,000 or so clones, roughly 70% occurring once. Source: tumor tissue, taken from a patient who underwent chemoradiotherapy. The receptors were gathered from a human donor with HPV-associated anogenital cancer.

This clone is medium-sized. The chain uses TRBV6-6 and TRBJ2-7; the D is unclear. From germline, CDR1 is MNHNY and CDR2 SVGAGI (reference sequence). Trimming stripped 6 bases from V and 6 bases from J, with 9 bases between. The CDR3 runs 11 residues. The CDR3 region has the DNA TGTGCCAGCAGGGGCTCCGGCGAGCAGTACTTC. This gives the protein CASRGSGEQYF.

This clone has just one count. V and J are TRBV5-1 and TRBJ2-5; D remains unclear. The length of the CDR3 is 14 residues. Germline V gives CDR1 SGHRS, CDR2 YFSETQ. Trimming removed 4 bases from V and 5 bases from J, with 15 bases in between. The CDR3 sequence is CASSPGRASETQYF. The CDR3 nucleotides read TGCGCCAGCAGCCCAGGACGGGCCTCGGAGACCCAGTACTTC. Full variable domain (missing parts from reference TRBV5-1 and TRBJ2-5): KAGVTQTPRYLIKTRGQQVTLSCSPISGHRSVSWYQQTPGQGLQFLFEYFSETQRNKGNFPGRFSGRQFSNSRSEMNVSTLELGDSALYLCASSPGRASETQYFGPGTRLLVL.

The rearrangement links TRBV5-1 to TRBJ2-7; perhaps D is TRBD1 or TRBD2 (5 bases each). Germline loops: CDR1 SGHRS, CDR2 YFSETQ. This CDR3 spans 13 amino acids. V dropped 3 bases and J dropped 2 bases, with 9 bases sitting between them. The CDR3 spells CASSSMGAYEQYF. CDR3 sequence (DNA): TGCGCCAGCAGCTCGATGGGGGCCTACGAGCAGTACTTC. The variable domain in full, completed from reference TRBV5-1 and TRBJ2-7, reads KAGVTQTPRYLIKTRGQQVTLSCSPISGHRSVSWYQQTPGQGLQFLFEYFSETQRNKGNFPGRFSGRQFSNSRSEMNVSTLELGDSALYLCASSSMGAYEQYFGPGTRLTVT.

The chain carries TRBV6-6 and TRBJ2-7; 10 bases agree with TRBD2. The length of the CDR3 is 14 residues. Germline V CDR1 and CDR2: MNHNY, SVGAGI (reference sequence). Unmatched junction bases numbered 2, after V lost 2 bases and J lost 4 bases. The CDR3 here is CASSYPSGGYEQYF. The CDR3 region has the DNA TGTGCCAGCAGTTACCCTAGCGGGGGATACGAGCAGTACTTC.

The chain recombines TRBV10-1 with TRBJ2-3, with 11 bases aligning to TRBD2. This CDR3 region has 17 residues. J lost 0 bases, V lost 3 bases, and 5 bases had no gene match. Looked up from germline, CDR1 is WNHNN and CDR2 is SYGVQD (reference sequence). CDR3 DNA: TGCGCCAGCAGTGAAGTCTGGACTAGCGGGAGCACAGATACGCAGTATTTT. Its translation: CASSEVWTSGSTDTQYF.

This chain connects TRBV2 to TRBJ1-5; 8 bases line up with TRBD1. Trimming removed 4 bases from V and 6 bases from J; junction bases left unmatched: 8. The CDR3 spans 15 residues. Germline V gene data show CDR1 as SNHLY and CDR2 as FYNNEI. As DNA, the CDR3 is TGTGCCAGCAGTGCGGGTCAGGGGGCAGGTCAGCCCCAGCATTTT. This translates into CASSAGQGAGQPQHF.

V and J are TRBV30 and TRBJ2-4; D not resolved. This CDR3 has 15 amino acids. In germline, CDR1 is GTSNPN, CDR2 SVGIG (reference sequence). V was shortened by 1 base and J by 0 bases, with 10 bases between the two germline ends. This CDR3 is CAWSATVLAKNIQYF. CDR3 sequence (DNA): TGTGCCTGGAGTGCGACGGTACTAGCCAAAAACATTCAGTACTTC.

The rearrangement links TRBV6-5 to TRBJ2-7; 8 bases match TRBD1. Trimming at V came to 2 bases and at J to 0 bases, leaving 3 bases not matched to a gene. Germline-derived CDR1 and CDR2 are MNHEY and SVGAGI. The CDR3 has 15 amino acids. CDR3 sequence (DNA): TGTGCCAGCAGTTACCGACAGGGGAGCTCCTACGAGCAGTACTTC. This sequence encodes CASSYRQGSSYEQYF.

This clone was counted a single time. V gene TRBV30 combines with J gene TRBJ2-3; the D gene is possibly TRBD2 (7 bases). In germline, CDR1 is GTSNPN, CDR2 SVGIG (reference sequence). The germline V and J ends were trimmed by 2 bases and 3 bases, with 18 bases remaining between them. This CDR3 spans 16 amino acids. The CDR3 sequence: CAWSPPGRGLTDTQYF. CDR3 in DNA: TGTGCCTGGAGTCCCCCGGGGAGGGGGTTAACAGATACGCAGTATTTT.

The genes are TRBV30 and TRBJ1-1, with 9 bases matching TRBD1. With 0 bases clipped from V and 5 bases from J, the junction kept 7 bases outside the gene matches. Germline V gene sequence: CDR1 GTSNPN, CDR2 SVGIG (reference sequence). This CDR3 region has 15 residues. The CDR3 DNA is TGTGCCTGGAGTGTCCTATCGACAGGGGGAACTGAAGCTTTCTTT. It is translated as CAWSVLSTGGTEAFF.

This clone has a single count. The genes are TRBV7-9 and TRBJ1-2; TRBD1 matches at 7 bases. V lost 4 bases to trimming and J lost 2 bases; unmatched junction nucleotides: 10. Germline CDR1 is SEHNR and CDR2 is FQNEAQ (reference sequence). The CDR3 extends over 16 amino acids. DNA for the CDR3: TGTGCCAGCAGCTGGGGACAGATAAACAGAAACTATGGCTACACCTTC. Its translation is CASSWGQINRNYGYTF.

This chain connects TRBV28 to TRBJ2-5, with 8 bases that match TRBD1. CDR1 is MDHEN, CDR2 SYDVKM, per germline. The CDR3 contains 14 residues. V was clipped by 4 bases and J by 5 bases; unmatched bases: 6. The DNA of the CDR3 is TGTGCCAGCAGTTCCCGACAGGGGATGGAGACCCAGTACTTC. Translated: CASSSRQGMETQYF.

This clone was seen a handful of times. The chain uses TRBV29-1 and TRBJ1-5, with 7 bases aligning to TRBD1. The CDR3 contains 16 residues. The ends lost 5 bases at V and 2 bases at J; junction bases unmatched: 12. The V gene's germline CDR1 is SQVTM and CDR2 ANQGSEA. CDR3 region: CSVTGTEGFGNQPQHF. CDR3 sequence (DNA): TGCAGCGTTACCGGGACAGAAGGATTTGGCAATCAGCCCCAGCATTTT. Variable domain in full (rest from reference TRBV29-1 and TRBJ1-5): SAVISQKPSRDICQRGTSLTIQCQVDSQVTMMFWYRQQPGQSLTLIATANQGSEATYESGFVIDKFPISRPNLTFSTLTVSNMSPEDSSIYLCSVTGTEGFGNQPQHFGDGTRLSIL.

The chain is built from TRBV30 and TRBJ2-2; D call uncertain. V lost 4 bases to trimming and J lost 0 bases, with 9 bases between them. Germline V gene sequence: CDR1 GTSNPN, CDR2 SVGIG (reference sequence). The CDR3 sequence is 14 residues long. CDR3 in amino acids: CAWKLFANTGELFF. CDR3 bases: TGTGCCTGGAAACTTTTCGCGAACACCGGGGAGCTGTTTTTT.

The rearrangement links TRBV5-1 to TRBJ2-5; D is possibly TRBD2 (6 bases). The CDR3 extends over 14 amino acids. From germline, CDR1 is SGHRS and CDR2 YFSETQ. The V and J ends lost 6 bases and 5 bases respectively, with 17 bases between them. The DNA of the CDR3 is TGCGCCAGCACAGAGACTAGTATCAGGGAGACCCAGTACTTC. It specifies CASTETSIRETQYF.

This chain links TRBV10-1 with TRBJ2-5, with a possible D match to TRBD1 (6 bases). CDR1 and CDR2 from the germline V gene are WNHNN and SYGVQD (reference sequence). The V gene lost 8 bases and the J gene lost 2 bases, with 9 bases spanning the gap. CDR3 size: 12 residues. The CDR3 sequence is CASPDRQETQYF. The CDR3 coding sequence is TGCGCCAGCCCAGACAGGCAAGAGACCCAGTACTTC.

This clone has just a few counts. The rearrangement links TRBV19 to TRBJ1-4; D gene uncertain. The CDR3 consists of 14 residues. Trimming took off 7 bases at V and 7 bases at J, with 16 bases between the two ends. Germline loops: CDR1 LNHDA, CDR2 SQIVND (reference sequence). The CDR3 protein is CASKRAEGGEKLFF. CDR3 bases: TGTGCCAGTAAGCGGGCCGAGGGTGGTGAAAAACTGTTTTTT.

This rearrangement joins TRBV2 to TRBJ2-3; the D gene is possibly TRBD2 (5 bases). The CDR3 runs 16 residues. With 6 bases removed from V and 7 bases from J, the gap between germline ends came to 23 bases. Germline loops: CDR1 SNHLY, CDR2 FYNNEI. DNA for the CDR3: TGTGCCAGCAGGGTGGAGGCGGCCGCGGGTGAGAATACGCAGTATTTT. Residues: CASRVEAAAGENTQYF.